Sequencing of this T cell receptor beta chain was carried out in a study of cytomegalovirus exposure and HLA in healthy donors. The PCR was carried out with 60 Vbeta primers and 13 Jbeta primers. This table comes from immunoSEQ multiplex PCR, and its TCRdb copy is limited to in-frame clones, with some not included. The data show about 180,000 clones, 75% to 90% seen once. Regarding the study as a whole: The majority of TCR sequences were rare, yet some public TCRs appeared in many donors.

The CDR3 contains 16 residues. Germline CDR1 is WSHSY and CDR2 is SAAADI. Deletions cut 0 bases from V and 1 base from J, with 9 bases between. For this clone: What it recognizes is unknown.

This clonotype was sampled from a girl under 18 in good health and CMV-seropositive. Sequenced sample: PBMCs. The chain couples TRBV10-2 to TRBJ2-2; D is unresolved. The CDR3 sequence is CASSESPRWNTGELFF. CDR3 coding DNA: TGCGCCAGCAGTGAGTCCCCGCGCTGGAACACCGGGGAGCTGTTTTTT.